A single sample gave rise to the 18 T cell receptor beta chains below, sequenced in a study of T cell changes during pregnancy in multiple sclerosis. Clones were read by immunoSEQ multiplex PCR, and TCRdb kept only the in-frame ones, dropping some. The sample contains about 100,000 clones, about 94% of which appear only once. The sample here was peripheral blood, taken before pregnancy. These receptors originate from a female donor with multiple sclerosis, enrolled in a pregnancy study.

The chain recombines TRBV27 with TRBJ1-3; maybe TRBD1 (6 bases). Germline CDR1 and CDR2: MNHEY and SMNVEV (reference sequence). The length of the CDR3 is 15 residues. Trimming cost V 0 bases and J 4 bases, with 10 bases left between them. For the CDR3, the DNA is TGTGCCAGCAGTTTATCAGGGGGTTCCGGAAACACCATATATTTT. This encodes CASSLSGGSGNTIYF.

The rearrangement joins TRBV6-5 to TRBJ1-4; TRBD1 matches at 9 bases. Germline V gene sequence: CDR1 MNHEY, CDR2 SVGAGI. Trimming at V came to 4 bases and at J to 8 bases, leaving 8 bases not matched to a gene. The CDR3 length is 15 residues. CDR3 DNA sequence: TGTGCCAGCAGTTCCCTGACAGGGGGTAACGAAAAACTGTTTTTT. Its protein is CASSSLTGGNEKLFF.

The rearrangement uses TRBV27 and TRBJ2-1; D may be TRBD2 (6 bases). Deletions cut 1 base from V and 0 bases from J, with 16 bases between. The length of the CDR3 is 18 residues. In germline, CDR1 is MNHEY, CDR2 SMNVEV (reference sequence). The CDR3 loop is CASSLYPLSGGSYNEQFF. CDR3 sequence (DNA): TGTGCCAGCAGTTTATACCCCCTTAGCGGCGGCTCCTACAATGAGCAGTTCTTC.

This clone came up once. This sequence joins TRBV5-4 and TRBJ1-2; 9 bases match TRBD1. Trimming removed 7 bases from V and 4 bases from J; junction bases left unmatched: 11. Germline-derived CDR1 and CDR2 are SGHNT and YYREEE (reference sequence). This CDR3 is built from 15 residues. CDR3 amino acids: CASYMDRGSSYGYTF. The CDR3 nucleotides read TGTGCCAGCTACATGGACAGGGGAAGCTCCTATGGCTACACCTTC.

The chain links TRBV28 to TRBJ2-7; TRBD1 is a possible D gene (6 bases). The CDR3 spans 12 residues. Germline V gene lookup returns CDR1 MDHEN and CDR2 SYDVKM. V was pared by 4 bases and J by 6 bases, with 10 bases between. This CDR3 is CASSSTGTEQYF. As DNA, the CDR3 is TGTGCCAGCAGTTCTACAGGGACCGAGCAGTACTTC.

The chain employs TRBV30 and TRBJ2-7; 7 bases fit TRBD2. Germline assignment: CDR1 GTSNPN and CDR2 SVGIG (reference sequence). The CDR3 is made up of 15 amino acids. Trimming removed 1 base from V and 4 bases from J; junction bases left unmatched: 10. CDR3 sequence reads: CAWSAGGEMGYEQYF. CDR3 DNA sequence: TGTGCCTGGAGTGCTGGGGGGGAAATGGGGTACGAGCAGTACTTC.

The chain uses TRBV6-1 and TRBJ1-2; D is undetermined. This CDR3 is built from 16 residues. The germline V gene has CDR1 MNHNS and CDR2 SASEGT. The V gene lost 2 bases and the J gene lost 3 bases, with 16 bases spanning the gap. CDR3 region: CASSESFVIGDYGYTF. The CDR3 nucleotides read TGTGCCAGCAGTGAAAGTTTTGTGATCGGGGACTATGGCTACACCTTC.

V gene TRBV19 combines with J gene TRBJ1-5; the D gene is possibly TRBD1 (6 bases). The V gene lost 3 bases and the J gene lost 5 bases, with 14 bases spanning the gap. This CDR3 comprises 15 residues. The germline CDR1 and CDR2 sequences are LNHDA and SQIVND (reference sequence). This chain's CDR3 is CASSILRGSDQPQHF. The CDR3 DNA follows: TGTGCCAGTAGTATCTTGAGGGGGTCTGATCAGCCCCAGCATTTT.

This sequence joins TRBV27 and TRBJ1-5; D is undetermined. The V end was cut by 6 bases, the J end by 5 bases, with 8 bases between. Germline V lookup: CDR1 MNHEY, CDR2 SMNVEV (reference sequence). This CDR3 spans 12 amino acids. This CDR3 is CASSHGDQPQHF. The CDR3 coding sequence is TGTGCCAGCAGCCACGGAGATCAGCCCCAGCATTTT.

Comment on this clone: One end of the junction does not line up with germline, which may come from a read error. V is TRBV4-1 and J is TRBJ2-3, with D unclear. The CDR3 extends over 11 amino acids. CDR1 is MGHRA and CDR2 is YSYEKL in the germline V gene. The CDR3 DNA is TGCGCCAGCAGCCAAGTAGATAGGCAGTATTTT. It encodes CASSQVDRQYF.

This clone was found once. This chain uses TRBV5-1 with TRBJ2-3; D remains unclear. This CDR3 is built from 14 residues. Germline V CDR1 and CDR2: SGHRS, YFSETQ. V lost 1 base and J 7 bases, leaving 13 bases between the germline ends. The CDR3 loop is CASSLSPQANTQYF. The CDR3 DNA sequence: TGCGCCAGCAGCTTGTCTCCCCAAGCAAATACGCAGTATTTT. Full variable domain (rest looked up from reference TRBV5-1 and TRBJ2-3): KAGVTQTPRYLIKTRGQQVTLSCSPISGHRSVSWYQQTPGQGLQFLFEYFSETQRNKGNFPGRFSGRQFSNSRSEMNVSTLELGDSALYLCASSLSPQANTQYFGPGTRLTVL.

This clone has only one observation. The CDR3 sequence is CASSQGGSGTDTQYF. The CDR3 DNA sequence: TGTGCCAGCAGCCAAGGCGGGAGTGGGACAGATACGCAGTATTTT. The J gene is TRBJ2-3, the V gene TRBV14; 7 bases fit TRBD2. The V and J ends lost 1 base and 3 bases, in that order; junction bases with no gene match: 4. The germline V gene encodes CDR1 SGHDN and CDR2 FVKESK. CDR3 length: 15 residues.

This chain uses TRBV27 with TRBJ2-3, with 9 bases identical to TRBD2. Losses at the gene ends were 5 bases for V and 4 bases for J; bases not matched to a gene: 4. The CDR3 loop spans 14 amino acids. CDR1 and CDR2 (germline): MNHEY, SMNVEV (reference sequence). CDR3: CASSTLAGADTQYF. The DNA for the CDR3 is TGTGCCAGCAGTACTTTAGCGGGAGCAGATACGCAGTATTTT.

The chain recombines TRBV7-3 with TRBJ2-3; possibly TRBD2 for D (6 bases). Germline V gene sequence: CDR1 SGHTA, CDR2 FQGTGA. Trimming stripped 3 bases from V and 4 bases from J, with 14 bases between. The CDR3 length is 15 residues. The DNA of the CDR3 is TGTGCCAGCAGCTTCGGGGCGGGACGGTCAGATACGCAGTATTTT. The encoded protein is CASSFGAGRSDTQYF.

The V and J genes are TRBV19 and TRBJ2-1; the D gene is possibly TRBD2 (6 bases). The CDR3 consists of 13 residues. CDR1 and CDR2 from the germline V gene are LNHDA and SQIVND (reference sequence). V was pared by 5 bases and J by 5 bases, with 10 bases between. The CDR3: CASSPGLNNEQFF. As DNA, the CDR3 is TGTGCCAGTAGTCCGGGACTCAACAATGAGCAGTTCTTC.

The chain carries TRBV6-1 and TRBJ1-5; TRBD1 is a possible D gene (6 bases). The V gene lost 6 bases and the J gene lost 1 base, with 13 bases spanning the gap. The length of the CDR3 is 15 residues. Per germline, CDR1 MNHNS and CDR2 SASEGT. As DNA, the CDR3 is TGTGCCAGCAGCGACAGGCTTTGGAGCAATCAGCCCCAGCATTTT. It encodes CASSDRLWSNQPQHF.

The genes are TRBV27 and TRBJ2-1; D might be TRBD1 (5 bases). CDR3 length equals 14 residues. Germline CDR1 MNHEY, CDR2 SMNVEV (reference sequence). V lost 4 bases and J 8 bases, leaving 15 bases between the germline ends. The CDR3: CASSWQGLGYEQFF. CDR3 nucleotide sequence: TGTGCCAGCAGTTGGCAGGGTTTGGGCTATGAGCAGTTCTTC.

The chain is built from TRBV12-5 and TRBJ1-5, with D perhaps TRBD1 (6 bases). The CDR3 loop spans 13 amino acids. CDR1 is LGHNT and CDR2 is FRNRAP in the germline V gene. V dropped 1 base and J dropped 6 bases, with 7 bases sitting between them. DNA for the CDR3: TGTGCTAGTGGTTTGGGGACAGTTCAGCCCCAGCATTTT. This codes for CASGLGTVQPQHF.